This TCR beta chain originates from a study of T cells in Graves' hyperthyroidism and ophthalmopathy. TCR beta CDR3 regions were amplified from RNA transcripts. The HTBI primer set drove a first-round RT-PCR of the TCR CDR3. One entry per CDR3 protein results from TCRdb running MiXCR on the multiplex PCR reads. This sample has a few hundred thousand distinct CDR3 sequences, with approximately 15% found just once. This clonotype occurred many times. The sample comprised blood. The clonotype comes from a woman aged 40-49 years with Graves' hyperthyroidism.

The CDR3 here is CSARAGARNTEAFF. CDR3 DNA sequence: TGCAGTGCTAGAGCTGGAGCCCGGAACACTGAAGCTTTCTTT. The chain combines TRBV20-1 with TRBJ1-1; no clear D gene. With 1 base removed from V and 1 base from J, the gap between germline ends came to 10 bases. In germline, CDR1 is DFQATT, CDR2 SNEGSKA (reference sequence). The CDR3 runs 14 residues.